The T cell receptor (beta chain) under discussion was sequenced for a study of shared clonotypes between healthy human individuals. Study in general: Every donor yielded three CD4 naive, three CD4 memory, two CD8 naive and one CD8 memory plate.

Genomic DNA (from each subset) was split evenly across several immunoSEQ plates. The table came from immunoSEQ multiplex PCR; TCRdb's copy has only in-frame clones and leaves some out. The table shows millions of clones, with more than 80% occurring only once. On this clone itself: Its antigen remains unknown.

Findings of the study overall: Sharing across a handful of donors was seen in 4.5% to 5.5% of naive CD4 clonotypes.

The source is a man aged 18-30 years in good health. Some clones in this sample may be carry-over from other donors' samples. The specimen was naive CD4+ T cells from PBMCs. Documented subset: CD45RA+ positively selected.

The CDR3 is CASSLISREWVDEQYF. The CDR3 DNA is TGTGCCAGCAGCTTAATTTCTCGGGAGTGGGTCGACGAGCAGTACTTC. The chain links TRBV7-2 to TRBJ2-7; a weak D match, TRBD2 (6 bases). The CDR3 spans 16 residues. Germline loops: CDR1 SGHTA, CDR2 FQGNSA. Trimming removed 2 bases from V and 5 bases from J, with 19 bases in between. Together with reference TRBV7-2 and TRBJ2-7, the CDR3 gives the full variable domain: GAGVSQSPSNKVTEKGKDVELRCDPISGHTALYWYRQSLGQGLEFLIYFQGNSAPDKSGLPSDRFSAERTGGSVSTLTIQRTQQEDSAVYLCASSLISREWVDEQYFGPGTRLTVT.